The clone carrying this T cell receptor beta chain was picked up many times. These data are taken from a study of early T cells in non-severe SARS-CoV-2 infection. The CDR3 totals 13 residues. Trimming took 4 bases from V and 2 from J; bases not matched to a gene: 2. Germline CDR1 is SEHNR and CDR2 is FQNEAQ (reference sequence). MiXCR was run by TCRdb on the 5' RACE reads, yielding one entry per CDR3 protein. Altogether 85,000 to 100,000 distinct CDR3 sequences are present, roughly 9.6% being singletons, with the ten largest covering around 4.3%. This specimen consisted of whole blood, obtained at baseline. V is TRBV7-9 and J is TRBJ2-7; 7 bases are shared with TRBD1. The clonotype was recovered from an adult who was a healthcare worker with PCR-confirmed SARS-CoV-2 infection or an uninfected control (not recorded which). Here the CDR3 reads CASSSGQTYEQYF. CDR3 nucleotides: TGTGCCAGCAGCTCGGGACAGACCTACGAGCAGTACTTC.